One sample yielded the 23 T cell receptor beta chains listed below, sequenced in a study of blood T cells in healthy people across ages. Combining a sample-barcoded 5' primer with a J-beta primer mix, a second PCR ran for roughly 7 to 12 cycles. TCRdb re-called the 5' RACE reads with MiXCR, one entry per CDR3 protein. Here the sample spans over 750,000 distinct CDR3 sequences, roughly 25% being singletons. Another study also made use of these data, one on T cells of mothers and their children.

The sample taken for sequencing was blood. These receptors all stem from a boy under 18 in good health.

This clonotype has ten or more counts. The chain carries TRBV7-2 and TRBJ2-5; TRBD2 might be the D (5 bases). The length of the CDR3 is 13 residues. Deletions cut 5 bases from V and 1 base from J, with 8 bases between. Germline V lookup: CDR1 SGHTA, CDR2 FQGNSA. CDR3 sequence reads: CASSRRVQETQYF. CDR3 bases: TGTGCCAGCAGCAGGCGGGTCCAAGAGACCCAGTACTTC.

This clonotype occurred a few times. The chain combines TRBV15 with TRBJ2-2; D is possibly TRBD1 (6 bases). V was cut by 4 bases and J by 7 bases, with 13 bases left in between. The CDR3 has 14 residues. Germline V gene lookup returns CDR1 LNHNV and CDR2 YYDKDF (reference sequence). CDR3 residues: CATSTSGAGGELFF. CDR3 sequence (DNA): TGTGCCACCAGCACTTCAGGGGCGGGCGGGGAGCTGTTTTTT.

This clonotype was recorded a few times. The V call is TRBV7-8, the J call TRBJ2-4; D gene unclear. The CDR3 is made up of 13 amino acids. The germline gives CDR1 SGHVS, CDR2 FQNEAQ. The V end lost 4 bases, the J end lost 3 bases, and 7 bases lay between the germline ends. CDR3 sequence (DNA): TGTGCCAGCAGCTCGGGCCTCAAAAACATTCAGTACTTC. This codes for CASSSGLKNIQYF. The full variable domain, completed using reference TRBV7-8 and TRBJ2-4, is GAGVSQSPRYKVAKRGQDVALRCDPISGHVSLFWYQQALGQGPEFLTYFQNEAQLDKSGLPSDRFFAERPEGSVSTLKIQRTQQEDSAVYLCASSSGLKNIQYFGAGTRLSVL.

This clonotype appeared a few times. The chain combines TRBV29-1 with TRBJ1-2; the D gene is possibly TRBD1 (5 bases). The germline gives CDR1 SQVTM, CDR2 ANQGSEA. The CDR3 is made up of 13 amino acids. The ends were cut back, 8 bases at V and 6 bases at J, with 19 bases in the middle. The CDR3: CSSRGTDLDGYTF. Written as DNA, the CDR3 is TGCAGCTCCCGGGGCACGGACCTCGATGGCTACACCTTC.

The chain links TRBV9 to TRBJ1-1; D uncertain. The CDR3 length is 15 residues. V lost 0 bases to trimming and J lost 3 bases, with 12 bases between them. The V gene's germline CDR1 is SGDLS and CDR2 YYNGEE. The CDR3 reads CASSVGAQKHTEAFF. Written as DNA, the CDR3 is TGTGCCAGCAGCGTAGGAGCGCAGAAACACACTGAAGCTTTCTTT.

A few counts support this clonotype. The chain recombines TRBV12-3 or TRBV12-4 with TRBJ2-5, with D perhaps matching TRBD2 (5 bases). V dropped 9 bases and J dropped 7 bases, with 21 bases sitting between them. CDR3 size: 14 residues. The CDR3, as DNA: TGTGCCAGACCTCCGCGAACGGGGAGCGGGACCCAGTACTTC. Translation: CARPPRTGSGTQYF.

The V and J genes are TRBV19 and TRBJ2-5; a possible D gene is TRBD1 (5 bases). The closer fit of TRBJ2-7 to the DNA end suggests the J call may be wrong. The CDR3 has 15 amino acids. CDR1 and CDR2 from the germline V gene are LNHDA and SQIVND (reference sequence). The CDR3 loop reads CASSIGRSPRGEQYF. CDR3 DNA sequence: TGTGCCAGTAGTATTGGCAGGTCTCCTAGGGGCGAGCAGTACTTC.

The table lists this clonotype with a few counts. The chain joins TRBV5-1 to TRBJ2-1; TRBD2 matches 7 bases. V trimming: 4 bases; J trimming: 6 bases; junction bases outside the gene matches: 16. Germline V gives CDR1 SGHRS, CDR2 YFSETQ. This CDR3 comprises 17 residues. The CDR3 bases are TGCGCCAGCAGCAGCGTACCTTTGGGCGGGAGCGGCAATGAGCAGTTCTTC. This encodes CASSSVPLGGSGNEQFF. Supplemented by reference TRBV5-1 and TRBJ2-1, the full variable domain reads KAGVTQTPRYLIKTRGQQVTLSCSPISGHRSVSWYQQTPGQGLQFLFEYFSETQRNKGNFPGRFSGRQFSNSRSEMNVSTLELGDSALYLCASSSVPLGGSGNEQFFGPGTRLTVL.

This clonotype was observed a handful of times. V is TRBV9 and J is TRBJ2-7; 9 nucleotides line up with TRBD1. This CDR3 is built from 15 residues. V lost 4 bases, J lost 3 bases, and 8 bases stayed unmatched. The V gene's germline CDR1 is SGDLS and CDR2 YYNGEE. CDR3 DNA: TGTGCCAGCAGCCTTGGGACAGGGTCCTTCTACGAGCAGTACTTC. It yields the protein CASSLGTGSFYEQYF.

This clonotype has a single count. The chain combines TRBV14 with TRBJ2-1; D is undetermined. The DNA end is a closer match to TRBJ2-7, so the J assignment may be wrong. CDR1 and CDR2 from the germline V gene are SGHDN and FVKESK. The CDR3 is made up of 13 amino acids. CDR3 loop: CASSRLAGPEQYF. The CDR3, as DNA: TGTGCCAGCAGTCGCCTTGCAGGACCCGAGCAGTACTTC.

J is TRBJ2-1 and V is TRBV13; D possibly corresponds to TRBD1 (6 bases). This CDR3 comprises 15 residues. Between the trimmed V and J ends, which lost 5 bases and 2 bases, there was a span of 13 bases. Germline V gives CDR1 PRHDT, CDR2 FYEKMQ (reference sequence). The CDR3 DNA sequence: TGTGCCAGCAGCCCGAGGACAGCTACCTACAATGAGCAGTTCTTC. This gives the protein CASSPRTATYNEQFF.

This clonotype was counted a few times. The rearrangement joins TRBV4-1 to TRBJ2-2; D possibly uses TRBD1 or TRBD2 (5 bases each). The CDR3 covers 16 residues. The germline V gene has CDR1 MGHRA and CDR2 YSYEKL. V shed 4 bases and J shed 6 bases, with 18 bases lying between them. CDR3 DNA sequence: TGCGCCAGCAGCCCCCTGAGGGGAGCCTTCCCCGGGGAGCTGTTTTTT. Amino acid sequence: CASSPLRGAFPGELFF.

V and J are TRBV3-1 and TRBJ2-3; D is uncertain. The germline CDR1 and CDR2 sequences are LGHDT and YNNKEL (reference sequence). V was cut by 2 bases and J by 2 bases, with 14 bases left in between. There are 16 residues in the CDR3. CDR3 amino acids: CASSQRRDRTTDTQYF. CDR3 DNA: TGTGCCAGCAGCCAACGTCGCGACCGAACCACAGATACGCAGTATTTT.

In DNA, the CDR3 is TGTGCCAGCAGTGAATCAGAACCCGGGGCCTTCCTTAATGAGCAGTTCTTC. This codes for CASSESEPGAFLNEQFF. The rearrangement joins TRBV25-1 to TRBJ2-1; either TRBD1 or TRBD2 may fit D (5 bases each). V was shortened by 1 base and J by 7 bases, with 20 bases between the two germline ends. Germline CDR1 MGHDK, CDR2 SYGVNS. This CDR3 region has 17 residues.

This clonotype has more than one count but fewer than ten. The chain employs TRBV27 and TRBJ2-5; TRBD1 agrees at 7 bases. V lost 1 base, J lost 3 bases, and 5 bases stayed unmatched. Germline V gene data show CDR1 as MNHEY and CDR2 as SMNVEV (reference sequence). CDR3 length equals 15 residues. The chain's CDR3 is CASSLYSGTEETQYF. In DNA, the CDR3 is TGTGCCAGCAGTTTATATTCTGGGACAGAAGAGACCCAGTACTTC.

V gene TRBV12-3 or TRBV12-4 combines with J gene TRBJ1-2, with D unresolved. The CDR3 sequence is 14 residues long. V was pared by 6 bases and J by 1 base, with 12 bases between. The CDR3 nucleotides read TGTGCCAGCAGACCCGGGGAGGGTAACTATGGCTACACCTTC. Translating it yields CASRPGEGNYGYTF.

This clonotype appeared a few times. The chain carries TRBV20-1 and TRBJ2-1; the D call may be TRBD1 or TRBD2 (5 bases each). The germline gives CDR1 DFQATT, CDR2 SNEGSKA (reference sequence). The V end was cut by 0 bases, the J end by 1 base, with 13 bases between. The CDR3 is 16 residues long. CDR3 protein: CSARDLWGSSYNEQFF. CDR3 nucleotides: TGCAGTGCTAGAGATCTGTGGGGGAGTTCCTACAATGAGCAGTTCTTC.

The chain uses TRBV5-4 and TRBJ2-5, with D uncertain. The germline V gene encodes CDR1 SGHNT and CDR2 YYREEE (reference sequence). The CDR3 is 15 amino acids. V was trimmed by 0 bases and J by 0 bases, leaving 9 bases between them. This chain's CDR3 is CASSLDKQYQETQYF. As DNA, the CDR3 is TGTGCCAGCAGCTTGGACAAACAGTACCAAGAGACCCAGTACTTC.

In its sample, this clonotype was seen many times. The chain employs TRBV6-1 and TRBJ2-4; possible D gene TRBD1, 5 bases. CDR3 size: 12 residues. Trimming left V 5 bases short and J 8 bases short, with 10 bases between. Looked up from germline, CDR1 is MNHNS and CDR2 is SASEGT. The CDR3 sequence: CASSYLQDIQYF. The CDR3 nucleotides read TGTGCCAGCAGTTACCTACAGGACATTCAGTACTTC.

This clonotype has only a few counts. The CDR3 coding sequence is TGCAGTGCTAGAGCACGTAACTATGGCTACACCTTC. Translated, it gives CSARARNYGYTF. The chain combines TRBV20-1 with TRBJ1-2; no definite D call. V lost 1 base and J lost 1, with 4 bases in between. The CDR3 runs to 12 residues. The germline V gene has CDR1 DFQATT and CDR2 SNEGSKA (reference sequence).

This clonotype has only a few counts. The V call is TRBV6-2 or TRBV6-3, the J call TRBJ2-4; the D gene could be TRBD1 or TRBD2 (5 bases each). This CDR3 spans 14 amino acids. Trimming pared 7 bases from V and 7 bases from J, leaving 17 bases between. Germline V gene data show CDR1 as MNHEY and CDR2 as SVGEGT. The CDR3 nucleotides read TGTGCCAGCACGGTCTCTGGGGGACGGAACATTCAGTACTTC. Protein product: CASTVSGGRNIQYF.

V gene TRBV4-3 combines with J gene TRBJ2-5; unclear D gene. Gene TRBJ2-1 matches the end of the DNA better, so the J call may be wrong. Germline CDR1 LGHNA, CDR2 YSLEER. This CDR3 contains 13 residues. CDR3 coding DNA: TGCGCCAGCAGCCAAGGACCAGCCAATGAGCAGTTCTTC. It yields the protein CASSQGPANEQFF.

The chain uses TRBV29-1 and TRBJ2-3, with TRBD2 identical over 7 bases. The CDR3 is 19 residues long. CDR1 and CDR2 (germline): SQVTM, ANQGSEA. V shed 4 bases and J 0 bases; nucleotides not matched to a gene: 19. CDR3 protein: CSVGSGGGPLTPSTDTQYF. The CDR3 nucleotides are TGCAGCGTTGGCTCGGGGGGAGGGCCCCTGACTCCTAGCACAGATACGCAGTATTTT.